The TCR beta chain under discussion was sequenced for a study of blood T cell repertoires in COVID-19. Source study methods: Counts of nucleated cells, estimated from reference gene primer amplification, were obtained. Method: immunoSEQ multiplex PCR; TCRdb's copy keeps in-frame clones and lacks some. V, J and clone size are those of that table, while D and trimming were read from the DNA. The repertoire holds some 220,000 clones, with more than 80% as singletons. The receptor comes from a woman aged 40 to 49 with acute COVID-19. The source material was PBMCs or T cells enriched from blood (not recorded which).

The CDR3 nucleotides read TGTGCCAGCAGTTCCACAGGGAATGAGCAGTTCTTC. This gives the protein CASSSTGNEQFF. The V gene is TRBV27, the J gene TRBJ2-1; possible D gene TRBD1, 6 bases. The CDR3 is made up of 12 amino acids. Per germline, CDR1 MNHEY and CDR2 SMNVEV (reference sequence). Trimming pared 4 bases from V and 7 bases from J, leaving 8 bases between.